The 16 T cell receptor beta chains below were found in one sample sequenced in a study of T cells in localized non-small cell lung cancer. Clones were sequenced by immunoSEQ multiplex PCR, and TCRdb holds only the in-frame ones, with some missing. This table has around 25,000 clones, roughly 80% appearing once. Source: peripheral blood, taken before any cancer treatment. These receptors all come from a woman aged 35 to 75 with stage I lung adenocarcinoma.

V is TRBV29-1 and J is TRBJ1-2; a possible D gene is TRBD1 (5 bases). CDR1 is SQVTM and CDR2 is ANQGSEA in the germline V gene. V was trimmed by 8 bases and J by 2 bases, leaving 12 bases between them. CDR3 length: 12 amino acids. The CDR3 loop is CSTRDGNYGYTF. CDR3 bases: TGCAGCACCCGGGACGGAAACTATGGCTACACCTTC.

The CDR3 DNA follows: TGTGCCAGCACCTTCCTTTCTGGGGCCAACGTCCTGACTTTC. Its protein product is CASTFLSGANVLTF. The chain recombines TRBV6-6 with TRBJ2-6; D ambiguous. The ends were cut back, 7 bases at V and 1 base at J, with 8 bases in the middle. The V gene's germline CDR1 is MNHNY and CDR2 SVGAGI (reference sequence). The CDR3 loop spans 14 amino acids.

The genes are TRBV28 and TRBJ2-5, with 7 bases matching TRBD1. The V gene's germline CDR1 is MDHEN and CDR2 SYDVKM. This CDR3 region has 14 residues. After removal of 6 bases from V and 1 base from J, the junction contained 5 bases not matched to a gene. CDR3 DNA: TGTGCCAGCAGCAACAGGGGCCCCCAAGAGACCCAGTACTTC. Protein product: CASSNRGPQETQYF.

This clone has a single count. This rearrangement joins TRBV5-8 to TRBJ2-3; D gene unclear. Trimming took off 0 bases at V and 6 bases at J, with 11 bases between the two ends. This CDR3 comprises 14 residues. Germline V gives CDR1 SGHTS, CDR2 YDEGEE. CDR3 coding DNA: TGTGCCAGCAGCTTGGCGGCAGGTTCTGATACGCAGTATTTT. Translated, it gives CASSLAAGSDTQYF.

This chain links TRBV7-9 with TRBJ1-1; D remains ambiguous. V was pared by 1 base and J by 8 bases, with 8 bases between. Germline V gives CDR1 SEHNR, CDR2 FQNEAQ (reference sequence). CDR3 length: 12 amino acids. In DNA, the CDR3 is TGTGCCAGCAGCTTAGGTTTCGGAGAAGCTTTCTTT. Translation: CASSLGFGEAFF. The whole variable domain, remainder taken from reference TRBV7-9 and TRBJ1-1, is DTGVSQNPRHKITKRGQNVTFRCDPISEHNRLYWYRQTLGQGPEFLTYFQNEAQLEKSRLLSDRFSAERPKGSFSTLEIQRTEQGDSAMYLCASSLGFGEAFFGQGTRLTVV.

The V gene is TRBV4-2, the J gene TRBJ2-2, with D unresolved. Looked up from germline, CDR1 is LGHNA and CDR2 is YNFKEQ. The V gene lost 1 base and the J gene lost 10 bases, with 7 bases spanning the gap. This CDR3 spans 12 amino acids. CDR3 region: CASSQGVEELFF. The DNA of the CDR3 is TGTGCCAGCAGCCAAGGGGTGGAGGAGCTGTTTTTT.

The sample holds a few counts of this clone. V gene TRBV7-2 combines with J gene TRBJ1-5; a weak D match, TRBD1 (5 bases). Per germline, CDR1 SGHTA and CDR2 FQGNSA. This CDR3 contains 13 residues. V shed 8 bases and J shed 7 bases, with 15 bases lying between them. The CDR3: CASGQGRQQPQHF. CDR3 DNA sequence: TGTGCCAGCGGGCAGGGTAGGCAGCAGCCCCAGCATTTT.

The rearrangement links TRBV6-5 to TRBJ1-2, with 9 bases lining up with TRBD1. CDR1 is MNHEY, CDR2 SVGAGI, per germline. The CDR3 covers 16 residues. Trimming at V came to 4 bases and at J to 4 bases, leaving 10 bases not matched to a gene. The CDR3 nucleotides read TGTGCCAGCAGTTTGGGACAGGGTGATGGTATCTATGGCTACACCTTC. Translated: CASSLGQGDGIYGYTF.

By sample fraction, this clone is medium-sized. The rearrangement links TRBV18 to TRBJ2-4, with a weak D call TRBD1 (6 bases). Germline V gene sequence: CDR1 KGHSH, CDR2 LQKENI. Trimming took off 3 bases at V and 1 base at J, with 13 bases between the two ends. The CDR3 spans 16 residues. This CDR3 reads CASSPYRDGAKNIQYF. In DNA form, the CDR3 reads TGTGCCAGCTCACCTTACAGGGACGGGGCCAAAAACATTCAGTACTTC. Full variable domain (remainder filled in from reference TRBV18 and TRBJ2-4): NAGVMQNPRHLVRRRGQEARLRCSPMKGHSHVYWYRQLPEEGLKFMVYLQKENIIDESGMPKERFSAEFPKEGPSILRIQQVVRGDSAAYFCASSPYRDGAKNIQYFGAGTRLSVL.

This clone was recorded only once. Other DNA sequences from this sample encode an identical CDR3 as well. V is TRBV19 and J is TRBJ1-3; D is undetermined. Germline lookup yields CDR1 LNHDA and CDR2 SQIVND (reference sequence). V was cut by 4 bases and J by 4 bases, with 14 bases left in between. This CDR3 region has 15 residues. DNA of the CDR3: TGTGCCAGTAGTACCCGGATCCGGACGGGAAACACCATATATTTT. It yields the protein CASSTRIRTGNTIYF.

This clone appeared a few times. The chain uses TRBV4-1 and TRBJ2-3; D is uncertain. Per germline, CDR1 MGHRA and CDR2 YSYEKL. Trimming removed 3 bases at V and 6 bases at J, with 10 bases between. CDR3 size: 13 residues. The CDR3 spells CASSHSLVDTQYF. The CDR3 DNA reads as TGCGCCAGCAGCCATTCCCTGGTCGATACGCAGTATTTT.

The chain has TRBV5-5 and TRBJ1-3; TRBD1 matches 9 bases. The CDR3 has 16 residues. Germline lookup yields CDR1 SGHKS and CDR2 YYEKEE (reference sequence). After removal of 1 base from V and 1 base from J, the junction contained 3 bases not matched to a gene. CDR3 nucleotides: TGTGCCAGCAGCTTGACCGGGACAGGGTCTGGAAACACCATATATTTT. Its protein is CASSLTGTGSGNTIYF.

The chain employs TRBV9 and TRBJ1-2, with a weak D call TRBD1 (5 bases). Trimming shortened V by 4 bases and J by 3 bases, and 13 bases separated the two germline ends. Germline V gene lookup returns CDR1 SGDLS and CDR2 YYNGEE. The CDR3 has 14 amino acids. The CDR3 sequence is CASSPHGGYYGYTF. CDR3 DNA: TGTGCCAGCAGCCCCCACGGGGGATACTATGGCTACACCTTC.

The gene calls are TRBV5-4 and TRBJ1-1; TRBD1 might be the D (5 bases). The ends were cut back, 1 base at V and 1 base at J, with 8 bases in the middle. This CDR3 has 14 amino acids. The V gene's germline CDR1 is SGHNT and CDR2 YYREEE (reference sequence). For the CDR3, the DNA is TGTGCCAGCAGCTTGCCCAGGGCGAACACTGAAGCTTTCTTT. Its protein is CASSLPRANTEAFF.

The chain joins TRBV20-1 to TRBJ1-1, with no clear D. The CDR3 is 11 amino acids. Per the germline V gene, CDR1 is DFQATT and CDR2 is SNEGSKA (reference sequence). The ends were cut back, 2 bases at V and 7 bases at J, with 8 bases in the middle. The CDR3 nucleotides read TGCAGTGCTAGACTTATAAATGAAGCTTTCTTT. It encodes CSARLINEAFF.

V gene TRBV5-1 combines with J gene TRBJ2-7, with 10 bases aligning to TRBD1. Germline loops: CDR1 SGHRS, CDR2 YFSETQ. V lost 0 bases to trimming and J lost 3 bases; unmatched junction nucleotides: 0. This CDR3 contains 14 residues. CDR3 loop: CASSLGTGGYEQYF. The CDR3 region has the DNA TGCGCCAGCAGCTTGGGGACAGGGGGCTACGAGCAGTACTTC.